Following are 26 T cell receptor beta chains from one sample sequenced in a study of monozygotic twins with inflammatory bowel disease. Each CDR3 protein gets one entry in TCRdb, which reprocessed the 5' RACE reads and gives no DNA. The specimen's table records 350,000 to 400,000 distinct CDR3 sequences. Sequencing used blood. These receptors were obtained from a human donor with ulcerative colitis or Crohn's disease, or a healthy co-twin of an affected twin (not recorded which).

This chain connects TRBV7-9 to TRBJ2-7; TCRdb returns TRBD1, unconfirmable since there is no DNA. The CDR3 extends over 15 amino acids. The germline CDR1 and CDR2 sequences are SEHNR and FQNEAQ (reference sequence). The CDR3 here is CASSSIPGQAYEQYF.

The chain has TRBV6-2 or TRBV6-3 and TRBJ2-2. The length of the CDR3 is 14 residues. In germline, CDR1 is MNHEY, CDR2 SVGEGT. The CDR3 spells CASIGRANTGELFF.

The CDR3 here is CASSLDRRGDTQYF. The chain has TRBV5-1 and TRBJ2-3; TCRdb designates TRBD1, a call that cannot be tested without DNA. The CDR3 has 14 residues. Per germline, CDR1 SGHRS and CDR2 YFSETQ.

The CDR3: CASSYSEMYEQYF. The V call is TRBV6-5, the J call TRBJ2-7. The CDR3 consists of 13 residues. Looked up from germline, CDR1 is MNHEY and CDR2 is SVGAGI.

The chain joins TRBV4-3 to TRBJ2-3; TCRdb proposes TRBD2, but this gene call is untestable without DNA. The length of the CDR3 is 18 residues. Germline values: CDR1 LGHNA, CDR2 YSLEER. The CDR3: CASSERRASGGASDTQYF.

This rearrangement joins TRBV6-5 to TRBJ2-3. The CDR3 is 14 amino acids. Per the germline V gene, CDR1 is MNHEY and CDR2 is SVGAGI. Here the CDR3 reads CASSTRQGTDTQYF.

The rearrangement uses TRBV20-1 and TRBJ2-1. There are 16 residues in the CDR3. CDR1 and CDR2 (germline): DFQATT, SNEGSKA (reference sequence). CDR3 loop: CSARGPQHVSYNEQFF.

The chain couples TRBV5-1 to TRBJ1-1. Germline-derived CDR1 and CDR2 are SGHRS and YFSETQ. This CDR3 is 14 amino acids long. CDR3 region: CASSLSGNDTEAFF.

The V and J genes are TRBV4-3 and TRBJ2-7; TCRdb designates TRBD1, a call that cannot be tested without DNA. The germline V gene encodes CDR1 LGHNA and CDR2 YSLEER. The CDR3 runs 15 residues. The CDR3 region is CASSPRARGLFEQYF.

The chain has TRBV6-9 and TRBJ2-1; TCRdb returns TRBD2, unconfirmable since there is no DNA. There are 16 residues in the CDR3. Per germline, CDR1 MNHGY and CDR2 SVAAGI. The CDR3: CASCCGVQATYNEQFF.

The CDR3 loop is CASSSKGPETQYF. The rearrangement joins TRBV27 to TRBJ2-5; as DNA is missing, the TRBD1 call by TCRdb cannot be tested. This CDR3 spans 13 amino acids. CDR1 MNHEY and CDR2 SMNVEV come from the germline V gene (reference sequence).

The chain employs TRBV30 and TRBJ1-6. The CDR3 consists of 13 residues. The germline V gene encodes CDR1 GTSNPN and CDR2 SVGIG (reference sequence). The CDR3 is CAWSEHYNSPLHF. Variable domain in full (rest from reference TRBV30 and TRBJ1-6): SQTIHQWPATLVQPVGSPLSLECTVEGTSNPNLYWYRQAAGRGLQLLFYSVGIGQISSEVPQNLSASRPQDRQFILSSKKLLLSDSGFYLCAWSEHYNSPLHFGNGTRLTVT.

The chain couples TRBV4-3 to TRBJ1-1. From germline, CDR1 is LGHNA and CDR2 YSLEER. CDR3 size: 14 residues. The CDR3 protein is CASSHFRGGPEAFF.

The CDR3 reads CASSFARTGGEQFF. This chain uses TRBV27 with TRBJ2-1; absent DNA, TCRdb's TRBD1 call cannot be checked. This CDR3 has 14 amino acids. CDR1 is MNHEY and CDR2 is SMNVEV in the germline V gene (reference sequence).

The CDR3 loop is CASSLDVWRSIRDGADTQYF. The V gene is TRBV11-2, the J gene TRBJ2-3. Germline V CDR1 and CDR2: SGHAT, FQNNGV. The CDR3 spans 20 residues. The variable domain in full, completed from reference TRBV11-2 and TRBJ2-3, reads EAGVAQSPRYKIIEKRQSVAFWCNPISGHATLYWYQQILGQGPKLLIQFQNNGVVDDSQLPKDRFSAERLKGVDSTLKIQPAKLEDSAVYLCASSLDVWRSIRDGADTQYFGPGTRLTVL.

The chain combines TRBV19 with TRBJ1-3. This CDR3 comprises 13 residues. The germline gives CDR1 LNHDA, CDR2 SQIVND (reference sequence). Here the CDR3 reads CASISDSGNTIYF.

The rearrangement links TRBV6-2 or TRBV6-3 to TRBJ2-7; TCRdb designates TRBD1, a call that cannot be tested without DNA. Germline loops: CDR1 MNHEY, CDR2 SVGEGT. CDR3 size: 18 residues. The CDR3 loop reads CASSYSSGSWQGVYEQYF.

This chain joins TRBV7-9 and TRBJ2-1; TCRdb selects TRBD2, and the lack of DNA leaves this call unchecked. The CDR3 consists of 15 residues. The germline CDR1 and CDR2 sequences are SEHNR and FQNEAQ (reference sequence). The CDR3 sequence: CASSEGLADYNEQFF.

This sequence joins TRBV6-6 and TRBJ1-2; without DNA, the TCRdb call of TRBD1 cannot be checked. The CDR3 has 11 amino acids. Germline V gene sequence: CDR1 MNHNY, CDR2 SVGAGI (reference sequence). The CDR3 sequence is CASTPGYGYTF.

J is TRBJ2-3 and V is TRBV15. Germline CDR1 LNHNV, CDR2 YYDKDF (reference sequence). CDR3 size: 14 residues. The CDR3 is CATSRDISTDTQYF.

This chain joins TRBV12-3 or TRBV12-4 and TRBJ2-1; the D call of TRBD1 rests on TCRdb alone, since no DNA is present to check it. The CDR3 has 16 amino acids. CDR3 region: CASSTGSLAAYNEQFF.

The rearrangement joins TRBV5-6 to TRBJ2-7; there is no DNA to check the TCRdb D call of TRBD1. This CDR3 is 15 amino acids long. Per the germline V gene, CDR1 is SGHDT and CDR2 is YYEEEE. CDR3 sequence reads: CASRLLQGNAYEQYF.

This chain links TRBV27 with TRBJ2-5; no DNA is available, so the TRBD1 call from TCRdb remains unchecked. CDR3 length: 15 residues. CDR1 and CDR2 (germline): MNHEY, SMNVEV (reference sequence). This chain's CDR3 is CASSYRQDQQETQYF.

The genes are TRBV7-2 and TRBJ1-1. This CDR3 spans 11 amino acids. Germline V CDR1 and CDR2: SGHTA, FQGNSA. The CDR3 reads CASSLYAEAFF.

This rearrangement joins TRBV20-1 to TRBJ1-2; TCRdb names TRBD1, which stays unverified in the absence of DNA. The CDR3 has 14 residues. Germline CDR1 is DFQATT and CDR2 is SNEGSKA (reference sequence). The CDR3 is CSARLPGQTYGYTF.

The CDR3 protein is CASSFPGLPTNEKLFF. The V and J genes are TRBV12-3 or TRBV12-4 and TRBJ1-4; TCRdb's D call, TRBD1, is unchecked because there is no DNA. The CDR3 contains 16 residues.